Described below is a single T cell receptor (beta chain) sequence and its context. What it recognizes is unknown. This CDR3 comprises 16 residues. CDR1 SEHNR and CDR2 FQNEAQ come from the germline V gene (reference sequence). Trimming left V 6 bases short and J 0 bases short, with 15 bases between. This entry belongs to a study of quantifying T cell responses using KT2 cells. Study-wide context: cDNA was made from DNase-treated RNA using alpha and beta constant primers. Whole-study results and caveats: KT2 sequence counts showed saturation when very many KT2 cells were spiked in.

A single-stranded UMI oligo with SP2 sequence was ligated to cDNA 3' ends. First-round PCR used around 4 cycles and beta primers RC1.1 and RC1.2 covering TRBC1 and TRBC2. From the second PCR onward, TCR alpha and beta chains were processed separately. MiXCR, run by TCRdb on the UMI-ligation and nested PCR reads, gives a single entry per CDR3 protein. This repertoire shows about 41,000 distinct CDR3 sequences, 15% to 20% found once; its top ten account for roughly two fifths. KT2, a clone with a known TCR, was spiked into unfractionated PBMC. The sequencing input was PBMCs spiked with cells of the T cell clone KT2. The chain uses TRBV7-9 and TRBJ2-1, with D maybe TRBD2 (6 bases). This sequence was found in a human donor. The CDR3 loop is CASRATSLSSYNEQFF. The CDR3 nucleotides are TGTGCCAGCAGGGCGACTAGTTTGAGCTCCTACAATGAGCAGTTCTTC.